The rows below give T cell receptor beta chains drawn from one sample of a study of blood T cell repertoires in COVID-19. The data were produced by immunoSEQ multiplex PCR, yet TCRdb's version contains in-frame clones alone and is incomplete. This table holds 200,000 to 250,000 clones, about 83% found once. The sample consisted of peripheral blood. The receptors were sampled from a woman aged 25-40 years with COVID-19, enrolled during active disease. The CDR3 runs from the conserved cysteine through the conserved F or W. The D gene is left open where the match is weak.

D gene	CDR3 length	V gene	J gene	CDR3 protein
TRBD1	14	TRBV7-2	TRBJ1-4	CASSPDRGYEKLFF
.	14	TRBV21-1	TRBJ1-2	CASSFHSSNYGYTF
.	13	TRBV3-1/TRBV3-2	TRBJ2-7	CASSRQFLYEQYF
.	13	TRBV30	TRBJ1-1	CAWDKGGKTEAFF
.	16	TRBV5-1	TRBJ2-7	CASSFQTGTFSYEQYF
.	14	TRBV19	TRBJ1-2	CASSIPPSNYGYTF
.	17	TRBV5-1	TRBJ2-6	CASSLQGGGPGANVLTF
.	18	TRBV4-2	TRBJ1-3	CASSPLKGQRGSGNTIYF
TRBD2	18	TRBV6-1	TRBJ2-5	CASSERWRGVGDQETQYF
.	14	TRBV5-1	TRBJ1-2	CASSLSGVNYGYTF
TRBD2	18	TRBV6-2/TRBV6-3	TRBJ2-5	CASSYPTSGSPTQETQYF
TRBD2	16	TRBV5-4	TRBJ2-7	CASSSNGGGPSYEQYF
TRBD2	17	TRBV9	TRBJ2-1	CASSPNLLAGGHNEQFF
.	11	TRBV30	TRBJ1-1	CAWSTTVFAFF